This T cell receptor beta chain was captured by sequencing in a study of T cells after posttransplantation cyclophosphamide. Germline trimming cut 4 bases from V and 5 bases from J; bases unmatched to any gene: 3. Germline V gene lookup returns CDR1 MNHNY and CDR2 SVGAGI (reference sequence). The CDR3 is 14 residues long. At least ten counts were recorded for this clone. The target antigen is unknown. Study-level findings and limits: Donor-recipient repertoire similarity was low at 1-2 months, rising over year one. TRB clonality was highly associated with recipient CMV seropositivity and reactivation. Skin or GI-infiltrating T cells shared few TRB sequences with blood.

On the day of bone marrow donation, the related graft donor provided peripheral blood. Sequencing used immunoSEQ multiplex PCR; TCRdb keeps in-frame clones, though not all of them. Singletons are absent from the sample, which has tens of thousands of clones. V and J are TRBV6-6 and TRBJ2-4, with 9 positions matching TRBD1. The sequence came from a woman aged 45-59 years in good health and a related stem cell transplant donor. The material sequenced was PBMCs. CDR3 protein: CASSWRTGENIQYF. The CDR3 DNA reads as TGTGCCAGCAGTTGGCGGACAGGGGAAAACATTCAGTACTTC.